This T cell receptor beta chain is drawn from a study of identical twins. General study results and limits: Among out-of-frame alpha sequences shared by twins, low generation probability occurred in excess. Fewer insertions characterized abundant cord blood beta clonotypes, whereas memory repertoires showed none. A cross-sectional statistical analysis, not follow-up of the same donors, supported the conclusions.

The CDR3 consists of 12 residues. The V and J ends lost 1 base and 6 bases respectively, with 10 bases between them. From germline, CDR1 is SQVTM and CDR2 ANQGSEA. TCRdb recomputed calls from the 5' RACE reads with MiXCR, one row per CDR3 protein. The data hold around 490,000 distinct CDR3 sequences, with 20% to 25% observed a single time. This clonotype occurred a few times. Antigen specificity is unknown. These data were likewise used in another study, on yellow fever vaccine responses in identical twins.

The chain carries TRBV29-1 and TRBJ2-7; D call uncertain. Sequenced material: CD4+ T cells sorted from blood. The receptor's source is a woman under 30 in good health. CDR3 coding DNA: TGCAGCGTTGAAGTGCAGTCCCCCGAGCAGTACTTC. Its translation: CSVEVQSPEQYF.